The clone carrying this T cell receptor (beta chain) occurred many times. Each TCR cDNA molecule carried a unique molecular identifier. TCRdb reanalysed the 5' RACE reads using MiXCR and keeps one entry per CDR3 protein. This table has around 47,000 distinct CDR3 sequences, roughly 8.1% appearing once. The data originate from a study of spatial heterogeneity in lung cancer. Whole-study context: Researchers sequenced follow-up PBMC samples if they had them, and these came a median of around 2 years after resection. Alpha-chain sequences were consistently detected less often than beta-chain sequences.

Time point here: blood at routine non-recurrence follow-up after resection. Extraction of whole RNA from tumor, nontumor lung or frozen PBMC preceded unsorted sequencing. The TCR sequence derives from a female donor with early-stage non-small cell lung cancer. The material sequenced was PBMCs, taken at follow-up.

This CDR3 is CASSLDRLSNYGYTF. In DNA, the CDR3 is TGTGCCAGCAGTCTGGACAGACTTTCAAACTATGGCTACACCTTC. The chain couples TRBV12-3 or TRBV12-4 to TRBJ1-2, with D perhaps TRBD1 (6 bases). Trimming took off 5 bases at V and 2 bases at J, with 15 bases between the two ends. The CDR3 is made up of 15 amino acids.